The 10 T cell receptor beta chains presented below share a single source sample, sequenced in a study of blood T cell repertoires in COVID-19. Libraries were prepared by immunoSEQ multiplex PCR; TCRdb keeps only in-frame clonotypes and omits some of them. The table records over 150,000 clones, around four fifths of them present only once. Sequencing input: peripheral blood. The source is a woman aged 55-70 years with acute or convalescent COVID-19.

The chain uses TRBV11-2 and TRBJ2-4; possibly TRBD1 for D (6 bases). The CDR3 loop spans 17 amino acids. The V end was cut by 1 base, the J end by 0 bases, with 13 bases between. Germline values: CDR1 SGHAT, CDR2 FQNNGV. The CDR3 protein is CASSLGGLSLAKNIQYF. CDR3 DNA: TGTGCCAGCAGCTTAGGGGGGCTAAGCCTAGCCAAAAACATTCAGTACTTC.

The V call is TRBV3-1 (or the pseudogene TRBV3-2), the J call TRBJ1-1; D may be TRBD1 (5 bases). Per germline, CDR1 LGHDT and CDR2 YNNKEL (reference sequence). V was cut by 4 bases and J by 4 bases, with 13 bases left in between. The CDR3 length is 14 residues. The CDR3 spells CASSLKGFGTEAFF. DNA of the CDR3: TGTGCCAGCAGCCTGAAGGGGTTCGGCACTGAAGCTTTCTTT.

The sample holds one count of this clone. V and J are TRBV5-1 and TRBJ2-5, with 7 bases that match TRBD1. Looked up from germline, CDR1 is SGHRS and CDR2 is YFSETQ. The CDR3 extends over 14 amino acids. V dropped 0 bases and J dropped 3; count of bases not matched to a gene: 2. The CDR3 spells CASSLVGTEETQYF. DNA for the CDR3: TGCGCCAGCAGCTTGGTGGGGACAGAAGAGACCCAGTACTTC.

This rearrangement joins TRBV19 to TRBJ1-5; the match to TRBD1 covers 8 bases. Germline CDR1 reads LNHDA; CDR2 reads SQIVND (reference sequence). The CDR3 is 16 amino acids. Losses at the gene ends were 2 bases for V and 4 bases for J; bases not matched to a gene: 7. The CDR3 region has the DNA TGTGCCAGTAGTATAAAGACAGGGGTTGGTAATCAGCCCCAGCATTTT. It codes for CASSIKTGVGNQPQHF.

The J gene is TRBJ1-1, the V gene TRBV6-2 or TRBV6-3, with D maybe TRBD1 (5 bases). V lost 5 bases and J lost 5, with 18 bases in between. The CDR3 runs to 15 residues. In germline, CDR1 is MNHEY, CDR2 SVGEGT. DNA for the CDR3: TGTGCCAGCAGTACCCCGCAGGTAAAGGGGACTGAAGCTTTCTTT. Protein sequence: CASSTPQVKGTEAFF.

This clone has just a few counts. The J gene is TRBJ2-7, the V gene TRBV5-5, with D possibly matching TRBD1 (5 bases). Germline CDR1 and CDR2: SGHKS and YYEKEE (reference sequence). V was cut by 3 bases and J by 3 bases, with 13 bases left in between. This CDR3 has 14 amino acids. Here the CDR3 DNA reads TGTGCCAGCAGCTCGGTGGGGCGGAGCTACGAGCAGTACTTC. Encoded protein: CASSSVGRSYEQYF.

The rearrangement uses TRBV5-4 and TRBJ2-5, with no clear D. Germline loops: CDR1 SGHNT, CDR2 YYREEE (reference sequence). Trimming stripped 0 bases from V and 3 bases from J, with 6 bases between. The length of the CDR3 is 13 residues. This CDR3 reads CASSLEAEETQYF. CDR3 sequence (DNA): TGTGCCAGCAGCTTGGAAGCCGAAGAGACCCAGTACTTC.

This clone was recorded a few times. The chain has TRBV28 and TRBJ1-3; TRBD1 aligns across 9 bases. Germline CDR1 and CDR2: MDHEN and SYDVKM. This CDR3 contains 14 residues. V was pared by 7 bases and J by 5 bases, with 6 bases of the junction left unmatched. CDR3 loop: CASMVDRGRNTIYF. In DNA form, the CDR3 reads TGTGCCAGCATGGTGGACAGGGGAAGAAACACCATATATTTT.

The chain has TRBV14 and TRBJ2-2; 7 nucleotides line up with TRBD2. This CDR3 comprises 16 residues. The junction had 5 bases not matched to a gene; V was cut back by 0 bases and J by 4 bases. CDR1 and CDR2 (germline): SGHDN, FVKESK. Written as DNA, the CDR3 is TGTGCCAGCAGCCAAGATGCGGGGGTAGGCACCGGGGAGCTGTTTTTT. It encodes CASSQDAGVGTGELFF.

The rearrangement joins TRBV28 to TRBJ2-7; the D gene is possibly TRBD1 (5 bases). CDR3 length: 14 residues. Trimming stripped 4 bases from V and 2 bases from J, with 12 bases between. Germline V lookup: CDR1 MDHEN, CDR2 SYDVKM. The CDR3 reads CASSYQDTTYEQYF. The CDR3 DNA is TGTGCCAGCAGTTATCAGGACACCACCTACGAGCAGTACTTC.